This record concerns one T cell receptor (beta chain) sequence. The V and J ends lost 8 bases and 6 bases, in that order; junction bases with no gene match: 1. CDR3 length: 12 amino acids. The V gene's germline CDR1 is SNHLY and CDR2 FYNNEI. The sample originates from a study of OX40 agonist ivuxolimab in advanced cancers. Overall study: Three patients had partial responses: one hepatocellular carcinoma, two cutaneous melanoma.

Baseline, cycle 4 day 1, and cycle 7 day 1 were the blood sampling points. TCRdb keeps only in-frame clones here, not all; method: immunoSEQ multiplex PCR. This table has around 78,000 clones, 85% to 90% appearing once. Source: CD4+ or CD8+ T cells sorted from blood, taken in a trial of the OX40 agonist ivuxolimab. The J gene is TRBJ2-2, the V gene TRBV2; 9 bases map to TRBD1. The sequence was collected from an adult with an advanced solid tumor such as melanoma, head and neck, liver or kidney cancer. The CDR3 here is CASGTGSGELFF. The CDR3 region has the DNA TGTGCCAGCGGGACAGGGTCCGGGGAGCTGTTTTTT.